These 24 T cell receptor beta chains originate from one sample sequenced in a study of blood T cells in healthy people across ages. It was with a sample-barcoded 5' primer and a J-beta primer mix that a second PCR of roughly 7 to 12 cycles was run. TCRdb re-called the 5' RACE reads through MiXCR, storing one row per CDR3 protein. The sample lists 500,000 to 700,000 distinct CDR3 sequences; 25% to 30% were seen once. The sample comprised blood. Receptor source: a woman aged 80 or over in good health.

In the case of this clonotype: This may stem from a read error, because a much larger clone lies one nucleotide away. No conserved phenylalanine or tryptophan is present at the end of the CDR3, so a read error is the likely explanation. The chain couples TRBV20-1 to TRBJ1-2, with 7 bases that match TRBD1. The germline V gene encodes CDR1 DFQATT and CDR2 SNEGSKA (reference sequence). The CDR3 is 13 amino acids. Trimming cost V 6 bases and J 2 bases; bases outside gene matches: 6. DNA for the CDR3: TGCAGTGCATCGACAGGGTTCAACTATGGCTACACCGTC. Its translation is CSASTGFNYGYTV.

This clonotype was counted only a few times. Written as DNA, the CDR3 is TGTGCCAGCAGGCGTTTTAGCAATCAGCCCCAGCATTTT. It is translated as CASRRFSNQPQHF. This chain links TRBV12-3 or TRBV12-4 with TRBJ1-5; D is ambiguous. The CDR3 length is 13 residues. The V gene lost 6 bases and the J gene lost 0 bases, with 6 bases spanning the gap.

The chain links TRBV9 to TRBJ2-2; perhaps TRBD2 as D (7 bases). CDR1 and CDR2 from the germline V gene are SGDLS and YYNGEE. CDR3 length equals 14 residues. The V and J ends lost 5 bases and 7 bases respectively, with 15 bases between them. Written as DNA, the CDR3 is TGTGCCAGCAGTAGGGGGGGAACAATCGGGGAGCTGTTTTTT. Its translation: CASSRGGTIGELFF. Variable domain in full (rest from reference TRBV9 and TRBJ2-2): DSGVTQTPKHLITATGQRVTLRCSPRSGDLSVYWYQQSLDQGLQFLIQYYNGEERAKGNILERFSAQQFPDLHSELNLSSLELGDSALYFCASSRGGTIGELFFGEGSRLTVL.

This clonotype was detected ten times or more. The chain combines TRBV7-8 with TRBJ1-1, with TRBD1 matching 10 bases. The J segment lost 1 base and the V segment lost 5 bases, leaving 4 bases of the junction unmatched. CDR3 size: 15 residues. Germline V lookup: CDR1 SGHVS, CDR2 FQNEAQ. This CDR3 reads CASSLRDRGNTEAFF. CDR3 coding DNA: TGTGCCAGCAGCCTCCGGGACAGGGGGAACACTGAAGCTTTCTTT.

This clonotype has a count of ten or more. The chain joins TRBV5-1 to TRBJ2-1; 7 nucleotides align to TRBD1. CDR1 and CDR2 (germline): SGHRS, YFSETQ. With 4 bases clipped from V and 2 bases from J, the junction kept 12 bases outside the gene matches. This CDR3 contains 17 residues. In DNA, the CDR3 is TGCGCCAGCAGCCCTCCCCCGGGACAGTACCCCTACAATGAGCAGTTCTTC. Its translation is CASSPPPGQYPYNEQFF.

For this clonotype: Possible read error: a much larger clone is one base away. The chain is built from TRBV3-1 and TRBJ2-4; D uncertain. Germline-derived CDR1 and CDR2 are LGHDT and YNNKEL (reference sequence). Trimming pared 4 bases from V and 9 bases from J, leaving 16 bases between. The CDR3 length is 14 residues. The CDR3: CASSPEAGSVIQYF. The CDR3, as DNA: TGTGCCAGCAGCCCCGAGGCCGGCTCGGTCATTCAGTACTTC. Based on the CDR3 plus reference TRBV3-1 and TRBJ2-4, the full variable domain is DTAVSQTPKYLVTQMGNDKSIKCEQNLGHDTMYWYKQDSKKFLKIMFSYNNKELIINETVPNRFSPKSPDKAHLNLHINSLELGDSAVYFCASSPEAGSVIQYFGAGTRLSVL.

Concerning this clonotype: Sequence at one end of the junction differs from germline and may be a read error. This chain uses TRBV7-6 with TRBJ2-7; D unclear. Germline V gives CDR1 SGHVS, CDR2 FNYEAQ. This CDR3 contains 11 residues. CDR3 DNA sequence: TGTGCCAGCAGCTTAGCGACCGAGCGGTACTTC. Translation gives CASSLATERYF.

This clonotype was detected a few times. The rearrangement joins TRBV27 to TRBJ1-2, with D unresolved. The germline gives CDR1 MNHEY, CDR2 SMNVEV (reference sequence). V shed 2 bases and J shed 7 bases, with 11 bases lying between them. This CDR3 has 13 amino acids. CDR3 nucleotide sequence: TGTGCCAGCAGTTTAGGGAGCTGGGGTGGCTACACCTTC. Encoded protein: CASSLGSWGGYTF.

This clonotype has just a few counts. The CDR3 loop is CAISESGGLDTQYF. CDR3 bases: TGTGCCATCAGTGAGTCGGGGGGATTGGATACGCAGTATTTT. V and J are TRBV10-3 and TRBJ2-3, with D maybe TRBD2 (6 bases). Trimming cost V 0 bases and J 6 bases, with 10 bases left between them. The germline CDR1 and CDR2 sequences are ENHRY and SYGVKD. CDR3 size: 14 residues.

This chain joins TRBV20-1 and TRBJ1-2; the D gene is possibly TRBD1 (6 bases). The CDR3 has 12 residues. Germline V CDR1 and CDR2: DFQATT, SNEGSKA (reference sequence). Trimming removed 1 base from V and 6 bases from J, with 9 bases in between. The DNA for the CDR3 is TGCAGTGCTAGAGGGGCAGGGGATGGCTACACCTTC. It encodes CSARGAGDGYTF.

This rearrangement joins TRBV5-1 to TRBJ2-5; D ambiguous. The CDR3 is 15 residues long. Trimming cost V 0 bases and J 5 bases, with 14 bases left between them. Looked up from germline, CDR1 is SGHRS and CDR2 is YFSETQ. The CDR3 reads CASSLAALFGETQYF. The CDR3 DNA sequence: TGCGCCAGCAGCTTGGCCGCACTATTTGGCGAGACCCAGTACTTC.

V usage is TRBV19 and J usage is TRBJ2-7; 7 nucleotides agree with TRBD2. The CDR3 consists of 14 residues. V lost 5 bases to trimming and J lost 3 bases; unmatched junction nucleotides: 7. Looked up from germline, CDR1 is LNHDA and CDR2 is SQIVND (reference sequence). CDR3 in DNA: TGTGCCAGTAGTGAGACGGGAGGAAGCTACGAGCAGTACTTC. It is translated as CASSETGGSYEQYF.

J is TRBJ1-2 and V is TRBV7-2; 10 bases fit TRBD1. J gave up 2 bases and V 9 bases, and 3 bases lay outside the gene matches. The CDR3 has 13 residues. Per germline, CDR1 SGHTA and CDR2 FQGNSA. CDR3 sequence: CARWTGGNYGYTF. CDR3 DNA sequence: TGTGCCAGATGGACAGGGGGGAACTATGGCTACACCTTC.

A remark on this clonotype: A read error may explain this, as a much larger clone is one base away. This chain links TRBV29-1 with TRBJ2-7, with TRBD2 identical over 9 bases. The germline V gene encodes CDR1 SQVTM and CDR2 ANQGSEA. With V trimmed by 5 bases and J by 7 bases, 12 bases remained unmatched. The CDR3 spans 14 residues. CDR3 sequence reads: CSVRGERGANEQYF. The CDR3 coding sequence is TGCAGCGTTCGGGGGGAGCGGGGGGCCAATGAGCAGTACTTC.

This clonotype was detected many times. The chain combines TRBV7-2 with TRBJ2-1; D is perhaps TRBD2 (6 bases). Germline V gene data show CDR1 as SGHTA and CDR2 as FQGNSA. With 0 bases removed from V and 0 bases from J, the gap between germline ends came to 15 bases. The length of the CDR3 is 18 residues. CDR3 in amino acids: CASSLAWGGRGSYNEQFF. In nucleotides, the CDR3 is TGTGCCAGCAGCTTAGCGTGGGGAGGAAGGGGCTCCTACAATGAGCAGTTCTTC.

The chain links TRBV20-1 to TRBJ2-7; no clear D. This CDR3 has 16 amino acids. The V end was cut by 0 bases, the J end by 2 bases, with 17 bases between. Germline values: CDR1 DFQATT, CDR2 SNEGSKA (reference sequence). The CDR3 nucleotides are TGCAGTGCTAGAGATAGTTCCCCGGTAGGAACCTACGAGCAGTACTTC. Translation: CSARDSSPVGTYEQYF.

There are many counts of this clonotype. This chain connects TRBV20-1 to TRBJ1-1, with D uncertain. Germline CDR1 is DFQATT and CDR2 is SNEGSKA (reference sequence). Trimming shortened V by 4 bases and J by 1 base, and 7 bases separated the two germline ends. This CDR3 contains 12 residues. The CDR3: CSANPGNTEAFF. The CDR3 nucleotides are TGCAGTGCTAACCCGGGGAACACTGAAGCTTTCTTT.

This chain connects TRBV4-2 to TRBJ2-5; D ambiguous. The CDR3 is 14 amino acids. V was cut by 1 base and J by 3 bases, with 9 bases left in between. The germline V gene encodes CDR1 LGHNA and CDR2 YNFKEQ. The CDR3 is CASSQVYGKETQYF. CDR3 sequence (DNA): TGTGCCAGCAGCCAAGTTTACGGAAAAGAGACCCAGTACTTC.

This chain joins TRBV27 and TRBJ1-2; 7 positions match TRBD1. The CDR3 spans 15 residues. The germline CDR1 and CDR2 sequences are MNHEY and SMNVEV (reference sequence). V lost 6 bases, J lost 2 bases, and 9 bases stayed unmatched. This chain's CDR3 is CASSGAGTANYGYTF. The DNA for the CDR3 is TGTGCCAGCAGCGGCGCGGGGACAGCGAACTATGGCTACACCTTC.

This clonotype was counted only a few times. This chain links TRBV20-1 with TRBJ2-7, with 8 bases identical to TRBD2. Germline CDR1 DFQATT, CDR2 SNEGSKA (reference sequence). V was pared by 3 bases and J by 2 bases, with 9 bases of the junction left unmatched. The CDR3 is made up of 15 amino acids. The CDR3 loop is CSAREPGLGTYEQYF. The DNA of the CDR3 is TGCAGTGCTAGGGAGCCGGGACTAGGGACCTACGAGCAGTACTTC.

About this clonotype: A much larger clone sits a single nucleotide away, making a read error possible. This chain joins TRBV25-1 and TRBJ1-2; D may be TRBD1 (6 bases). The CDR3 consists of 15 residues. Germline V lookup: CDR1 MGHDK, CDR2 SYGVNS. The CDR3, as DNA: TGTGCCAGCAGTGAGGGGTGGGGGCCGAGCTATGACTACACCTTC. Protein: CASSEGWGPSYDYTF.

Ten or more counts support this clonotype. The chain links TRBV15 to TRBJ1-4, with 8 nucleotides matching TRBD1. The CDR3 is 13 amino acids. The germline V gene has CDR1 LNHNV and CDR2 YYDKDF (reference sequence). V was clipped by 4 bases and J by 8 bases; unmatched bases: 3. CDR3 amino acids: CATSTGQGEKLFF. The CDR3 region has the DNA TGTGCCACCAGCACCGGACAGGGCGAAAAACTGTTTTTT.

CDR3 DNA: TGTGCCAGCTCACGGGGCAGGGGTGAAAACTATGGCTACACCTTC. It codes for CASSRGRGENYGYTF. The V and J genes are TRBV18 and TRBJ1-2; tentative D call: TRBD1 (6 bases). The CDR3 extends over 15 amino acids. The germline V and J ends were trimmed by 4 bases and 2 bases, with 14 bases remaining between them. Germline CDR1 is KGHSH and CDR2 is LQKENI.

This chain uses TRBV11-2 with TRBJ1-2; no firm D call. V was cut by 5 bases and J by 4 bases, with 11 bases left in between. The length of the CDR3 is 13 residues. The V gene's germline CDR1 is SGHAT and CDR2 FQNNGV. Here the CDR3 reads CASSPLDSYGYTF. The CDR3 DNA follows: TGTGCCAGCAGCCCCCTGGATAGCTATGGCTACACCTTC.